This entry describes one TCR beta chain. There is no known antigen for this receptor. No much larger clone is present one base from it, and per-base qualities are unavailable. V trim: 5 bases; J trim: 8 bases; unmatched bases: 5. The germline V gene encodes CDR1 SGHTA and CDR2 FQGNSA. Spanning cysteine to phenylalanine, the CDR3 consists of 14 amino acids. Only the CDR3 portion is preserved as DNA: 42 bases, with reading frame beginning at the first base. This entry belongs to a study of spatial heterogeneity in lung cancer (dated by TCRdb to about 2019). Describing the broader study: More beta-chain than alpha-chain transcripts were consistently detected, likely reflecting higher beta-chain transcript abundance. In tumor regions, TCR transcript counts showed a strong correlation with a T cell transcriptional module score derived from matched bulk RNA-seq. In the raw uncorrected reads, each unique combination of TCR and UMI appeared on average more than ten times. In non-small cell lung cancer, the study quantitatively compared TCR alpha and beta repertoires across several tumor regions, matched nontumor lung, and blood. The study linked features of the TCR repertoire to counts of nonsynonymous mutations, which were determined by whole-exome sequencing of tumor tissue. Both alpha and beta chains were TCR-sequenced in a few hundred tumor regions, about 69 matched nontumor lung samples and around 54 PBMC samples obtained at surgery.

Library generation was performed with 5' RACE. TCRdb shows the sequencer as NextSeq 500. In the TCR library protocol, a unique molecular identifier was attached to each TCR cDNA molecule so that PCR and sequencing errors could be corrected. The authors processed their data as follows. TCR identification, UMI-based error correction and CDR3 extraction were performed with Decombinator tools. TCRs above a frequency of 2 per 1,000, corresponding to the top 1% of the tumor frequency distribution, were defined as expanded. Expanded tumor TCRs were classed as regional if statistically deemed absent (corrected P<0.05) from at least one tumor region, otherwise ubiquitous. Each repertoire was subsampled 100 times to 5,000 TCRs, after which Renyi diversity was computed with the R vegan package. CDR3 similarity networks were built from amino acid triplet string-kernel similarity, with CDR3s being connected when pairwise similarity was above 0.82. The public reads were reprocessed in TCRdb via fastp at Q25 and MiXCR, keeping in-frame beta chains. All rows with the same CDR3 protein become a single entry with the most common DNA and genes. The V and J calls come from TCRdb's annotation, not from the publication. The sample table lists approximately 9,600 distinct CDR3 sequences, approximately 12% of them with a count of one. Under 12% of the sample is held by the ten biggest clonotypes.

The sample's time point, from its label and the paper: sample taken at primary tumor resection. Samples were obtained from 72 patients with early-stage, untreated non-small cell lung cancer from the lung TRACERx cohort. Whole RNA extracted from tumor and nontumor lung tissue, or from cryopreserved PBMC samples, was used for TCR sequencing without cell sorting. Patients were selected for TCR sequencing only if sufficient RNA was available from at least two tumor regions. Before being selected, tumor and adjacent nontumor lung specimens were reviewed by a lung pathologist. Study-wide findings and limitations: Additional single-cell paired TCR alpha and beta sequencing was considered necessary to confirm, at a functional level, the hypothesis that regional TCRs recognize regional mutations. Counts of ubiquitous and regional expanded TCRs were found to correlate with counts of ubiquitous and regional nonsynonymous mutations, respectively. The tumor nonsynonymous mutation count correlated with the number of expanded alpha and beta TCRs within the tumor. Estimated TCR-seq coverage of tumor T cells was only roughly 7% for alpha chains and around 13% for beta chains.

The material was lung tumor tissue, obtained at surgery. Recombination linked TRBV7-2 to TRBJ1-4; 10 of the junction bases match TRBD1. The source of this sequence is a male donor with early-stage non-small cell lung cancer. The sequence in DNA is TGTGCCAGCAGCAGACAGGGGGCGCGCGAAAAACTGTTTTTT. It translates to CASSRQGAREKLFF.